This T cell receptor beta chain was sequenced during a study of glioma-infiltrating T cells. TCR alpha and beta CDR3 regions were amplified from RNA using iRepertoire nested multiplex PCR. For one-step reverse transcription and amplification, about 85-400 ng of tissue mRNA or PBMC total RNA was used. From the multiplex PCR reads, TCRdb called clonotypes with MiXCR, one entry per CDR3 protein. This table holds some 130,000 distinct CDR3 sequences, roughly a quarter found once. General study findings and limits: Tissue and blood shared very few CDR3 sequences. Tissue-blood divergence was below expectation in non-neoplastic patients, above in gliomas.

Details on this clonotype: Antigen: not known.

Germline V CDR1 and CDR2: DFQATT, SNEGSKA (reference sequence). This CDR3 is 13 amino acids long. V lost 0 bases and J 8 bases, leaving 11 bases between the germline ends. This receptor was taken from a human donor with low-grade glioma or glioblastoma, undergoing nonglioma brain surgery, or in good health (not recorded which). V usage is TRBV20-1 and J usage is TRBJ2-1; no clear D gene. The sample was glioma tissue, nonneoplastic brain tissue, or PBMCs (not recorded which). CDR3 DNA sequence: TGCAGTGCTAGAGAGGCTAGGGTGGATGAGCAGTTCTTC. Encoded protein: CSAREARVDEQFF.